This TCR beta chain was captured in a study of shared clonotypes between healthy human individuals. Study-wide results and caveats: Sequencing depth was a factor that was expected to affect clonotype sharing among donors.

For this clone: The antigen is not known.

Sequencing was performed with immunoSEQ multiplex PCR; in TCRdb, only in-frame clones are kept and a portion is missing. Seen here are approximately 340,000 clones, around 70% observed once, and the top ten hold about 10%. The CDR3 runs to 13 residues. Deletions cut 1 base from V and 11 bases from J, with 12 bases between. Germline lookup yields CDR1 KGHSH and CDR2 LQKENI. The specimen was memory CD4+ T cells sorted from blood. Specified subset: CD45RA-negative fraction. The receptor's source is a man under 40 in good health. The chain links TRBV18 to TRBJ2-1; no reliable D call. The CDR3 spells CASSPRREGKQFF. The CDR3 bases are TGTGCCAGCTCACCACGTAGGGAAGGGAAGCAGTTCTTC.